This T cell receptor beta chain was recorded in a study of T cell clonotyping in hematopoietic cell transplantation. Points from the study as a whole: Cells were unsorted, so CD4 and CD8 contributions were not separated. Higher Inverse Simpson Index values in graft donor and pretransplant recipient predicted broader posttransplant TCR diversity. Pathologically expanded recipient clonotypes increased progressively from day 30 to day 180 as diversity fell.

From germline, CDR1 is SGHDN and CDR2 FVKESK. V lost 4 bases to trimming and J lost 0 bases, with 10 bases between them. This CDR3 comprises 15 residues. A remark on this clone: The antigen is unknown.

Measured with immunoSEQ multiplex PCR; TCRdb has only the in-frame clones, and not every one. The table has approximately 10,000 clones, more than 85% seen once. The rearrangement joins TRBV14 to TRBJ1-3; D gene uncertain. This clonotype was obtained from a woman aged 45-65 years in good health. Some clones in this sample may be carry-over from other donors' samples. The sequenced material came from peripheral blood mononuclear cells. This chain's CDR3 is CASSLQTSSGNTIYF. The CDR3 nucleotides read TGTGCCAGCAGCCTACAGACGAGCTCTGGAAACACCATATATTTT.